The 29 T cell receptor beta chains listed next were all sequenced from one sample in a study of beta chain features in type 1 diabetes listed by TCRdb under 2018. The library was made by the immunoSEQ multiplex PCR assay. The entire amount of isolated RNA was reverse transcribed using the High Capacity cDNA Reverse Transcription Kit, so the sequenced TCRB transcripts were expressed ones. TCRdb limited this immuneACCESS table to in-frame rearrangements with V and J called. A share of clones is missing; checked studies link under half to unresolved V genes, and the rest is unexplained. Present in this sample are approximately 18,000 clones, around 50% of which were seen just once. Approximately 0.46% of the sample belongs to the ten largest clones. Sequencing input: stem cell memory CD4+ T cells from blood. The cell subset or site label on this specimen signifies: stem cell-like memory CD4+ T cells. The receptors were sampled from a man in his late teens or twenties in good health.

The chain combines TRBV28 with TRBJ1-2, with 7 bases aligning to TRBD1. This CDR3 has 14 residues. Trimming removed 7 bases from V and 8 bases from J; junction bases left unmatched: 13. Germline CDR1 MDHEN, CDR2 SYDVKM. CDR3 loop: CASTTTGRFDGYTF. DNA for the CDR3: TGTGCCAGCACCACGACAGGGCGATTTGACGGCTACACCTTC.

The genes are TRBV28 and TRBJ1-1, with 7 bases matching TRBD1. CDR3 size: 15 residues. With 7 bases clipped from V and 0 bases from J, the junction kept 8 bases outside the gene matches. In germline, CDR1 is MDHEN, CDR2 SYDVKM. In DNA form, the CDR3 reads TGTGCCAGCACCCTTCCGGGACAGCTGAACACTGAAGCTTTCTTT. Residues: CASTLPGQLNTEAFF. Full variable domain (missing parts from reference TRBV28 and TRBJ1-1): DVKVTQSSRYLVKRTGEKVFLECVQDMDHENMFWYRQDPGLGLRLIYFSYDVKMKEKGDIPEGYSVSREKKERFSLILESASTNQTSMYLCASTLPGQLNTEAFFGQGTRLTVV.

The rearrangement joins TRBV28 to TRBJ2-7; the D gene is possibly TRBD1 (6 bases). Germline values: CDR1 MDHEN, CDR2 SYDVKM. Trimming shortened V by 5 bases and J by 3 bases, and 14 bases separated the two germline ends. This CDR3 is 14 amino acids long. DNA of the CDR3: TGTGCCAGCAGTCACGGACAGACAAACTACGAGCAGTACTTC. Translating it yields CASSHGQTNYEQYF. The full variable domain, rest sourced from reference TRBV28 and TRBJ2-7, is DVKVTQSSRYLVKRTGEKVFLECVQDMDHENMFWYRQDPGLGLRLIYFSYDVKMKEKGDIPEGYSVSREKKERFSLILESASTNQTSMYLCASSHGQTNYEQYFGPGTRLTVT.

This chain connects TRBV11-2 to TRBJ2-7, with TRBD2 identical over 8 bases. The germline V gene encodes CDR1 SGHAT and CDR2 FQNNGV. The CDR3 totals 17 residues. J gave up 0 bases and V 0 bases, and 7 bases lay outside the gene matches. DNA of the CDR3: TGTGCCAGCAGCTTAGATTGGGCTAGCGGGCACTCCTACGAGCAGTACTTC. The encoded protein is CASSLDWASGHSYEQYF.

This clone was counted once. The chain has TRBV21-1 and TRBJ2-1; no check of the table's D call, TRBD2, against the DNA was made. TRBV21-1 is flagged as a pseudogene. The CDR3 sequence is 17 residues long. The CDR3 is CASSKYKRSCFYNEQFF. CDR3 bases: TGTGCCAGCAGCAAATATAAGCGGTCCTGTTTTTACAATGAGCAGTTCTTC.

The chain carries TRBV6-6 and TRBJ1-2; D gene uncertain. Germline lookup yields CDR1 MNHNY and CDR2 SVGAGI (reference sequence). The ends were cut back, 5 bases at V and 3 bases at J, with 16 bases in the middle. The CDR3 spans 15 residues. CDR3 amino acids: CASSTPARGDYGYTF. The DNA for the CDR3 is TGTGCCAGCAGTACCCCAGCCCGGGGAGACTATGGCTACACCTTC.

Written as DNA, the CDR3 is TGTGCCAGCAGCGAAACGGTCCTCCGCACAGATACGCAGTATTTT. Its protein product is CASSETVLRTDTQYF. The chain joins TRBV7-2 to TRBJ2-3; D unclear. V shed 5 bases and J shed 1 base, with 13 bases lying between them. Germline CDR1 and CDR2: SGHTA and FQGNSA. CDR3 length: 15 residues.

In DNA form, the CDR3 reads TGTGCCAGCAGCTTAACGGGGAGGGGGGAAGCTTTCTTT. The encoded protein is CASSLTGRGEAFF. The genes are TRBV7-3 and TRBJ1-1; D is perhaps TRBD1 (6 bases). Trimming took 0 bases from V and 8 from J, leaving 10 bases between them. The CDR3 covers 13 residues. From germline, CDR1 is SGHTA and CDR2 FQGTGA.

This clone was seen a single time. The CDR3 DNA reads as TGCGCCAGCGTAGCCCGGGAAACTAATGAAAAACTGTTTTTT. It is translated as CASVARETNEKLFF. The chain is built from TRBV10-2 and TRBJ1-4; D unclear. Germline CDR1 is WSHSY and CDR2 is SAAADI. The V end lost 8 bases, the J end lost 1 base, and 11 bases lay between the germline ends. The CDR3 has 14 residues.

The chain joins TRBV28 to TRBJ2-7; 8 bases are a match to TRBD2. The CDR3 has 14 residues. Germline V gene sequence: CDR1 MDHEN, CDR2 SYDVKM. V shed 2 bases, J shed 4 bases, and the junction held 4 bases outside the gene matches. The CDR3 region has the DNA TGTGCCAGCAGTTTACCCGGGACTAGGTACGAGCAGTACTTC. It encodes CASSLPGTRYEQYF.

The genes are TRBV25-1 and TRBJ1-1; 7 bases agree with TRBD1. The germline gives CDR1 MGHDK, CDR2 SYGVNS. After removal of 7 bases from V and 4 bases from J, the junction contained 0 bases not matched to a gene. The CDR3 is 11 amino acids. The CDR3 nucleotides are TGTGCCAGCAACAGGGGCACTGAAGCTTTCTTT. It encodes CASNRGTEAFF.

This clone was observed once. The chain has TRBV7-9 and TRBJ1-1; no definite D call. Germline CDR1 and CDR2: SEHNR and FQNEAQ (reference sequence). The CDR3 spans 14 residues. The V gene lost 8 bases and the J gene lost 1 base, with 14 bases spanning the gap. CDR3 sequence reads: CASRLIGGNTEAFF. DNA of the CDR3: TGTGCCAGCCGCCTCATCGGAGGGAACACTGAAGCTTTCTTT.

The chain has TRBV6-5 and TRBJ2-3; TRBD2 agrees at 12 bases. V lost 2 bases and J lost 4; bases outside the gene matches: 4. Germline lookup yields CDR1 MNHEY and CDR2 SVGAGI. The CDR3 is 16 amino acids. As DNA, the CDR3 is TGTGCCAGCAGTTACGGGGGACTAGCGGGTTCAGATACGCAGTATTTT. Translating gives CASSYGGLAGSDTQYF.

This chain uses TRBV6-1 with TRBJ2-5; D is ambiguous. The V end lost 5 bases, the J end lost 3 bases, and 13 bases lay between the germline ends. The CDR3 sequence is 14 residues long. CDR1 is MNHNS, CDR2 SASEGT, per germline. The CDR3 spells CASSRGQTKETQYF. CDR3 bases: TGTGCCAGCAGTCGTGGGCAGACGAAAGAGACCCAGTACTTC.

J is TRBJ2-1 and V is TRBV7-8; D perhaps matches TRBD2 (6 bases). CDR1 is SGHVS and CDR2 is FQNEAQ in the germline V gene. Deletions cut 3 bases from V and 2 bases from J, with 11 bases between. The length of the CDR3 is 15 residues. CDR3 region: CASSFRTTTYNEQFF. DNA of the CDR3: TGTGCCAGCAGCTTCAGGACTACTACCTACAATGAGCAGTTCTTC.

This clone was picked up a small number of times. The gene calls are TRBV5-1 and TRBJ1-2; TRBD1 is a possible D gene (6 bases). V was shortened by 4 bases and J by 2 bases, with 18 bases between the two germline ends. Per the germline V gene, CDR1 is SGHRS and CDR2 is YFSETQ. This CDR3 has 16 residues. The CDR3 reads CASSRTTGMENYGYTF. CDR3 DNA sequence: TGCGCCAGCAGCCGCACAACAGGGATGGAGAACTATGGCTACACCTTC.

This clone was observed a single time. The J gene is TRBJ1-5, the V gene TRBV28; 8 bases align to TRBD1. The J segment lost 6 bases and the V segment lost 5 bases, leaving 21 bases of the junction unmatched. The germline gives CDR1 MDHEN, CDR2 SYDVKM. The CDR3 length is 19 residues. The CDR3 DNA sequence: TGTGCCAGCAGTCAAGCCAGGACAGCCATAAGAACAGGGGGTCAGCCCCAGCATTTT. Its protein is CASSQARTAIRTGGQPQHF.

The CDR3 region is CASSALGRGLEKLFF. The CDR3 coding sequence is TGTGCCAGCAGTGCCTTGGGCAGGGGGCTTGAAAAACTGTTTTTT. J is TRBJ1-4 and V is TRBV2, with 8 bases lining up with TRBD1. V gave up 4 bases and J gave up 7 bases; unmatched junction bases: 8. The CDR3 spans 15 residues. From germline, CDR1 is SNHLY and CDR2 FYNNEI.

This clone was counted only a few times. This chain joins TRBV7-2 and TRBJ2-3, with 9 bases identical to TRBD2. The length of the CDR3 is 17 residues. J lost 2 bases, V lost 5 bases, and 11 bases had no gene match. Germline CDR1 is SGHTA and CDR2 is FQGNSA. CDR3 sequence (DNA): TGTGCCAGCAGCGACCTTAGTAGCGGGGGATACACAGATACGCAGTATTTT. It is translated as CASSDLSSGGYTDTQYF. Filled out from reference TRBV7-2 and TRBJ2-3, the complete variable domain reads GAGVSQSPSNKVTEKGKDVELRCDPISGHTALYWYRQSLGQGLEFLIYFQGNSAPDKSGLPSDRFSAERTGGSVSTLTIQRTQQEDSAVYLCASSDLSSGGYTDTQYFGPGTRLTVL.

The genes are TRBV10-3 and TRBJ2-3; 8 bases are a match to TRBD2. The CDR3 totals 17 residues. Germline V CDR1 and CDR2: ENHRY, SYGVKD. V was clipped by 7 bases and J by 1 base; unmatched bases: 13. The CDR3 sequence is CAITPGLGRAGTDTQYF. As DNA, the CDR3 is TGTGCCATCACCCCGGGACTAGGTCGAGCCGGCACAGATACGCAGTATTTT.

The chain is built from TRBV30 and TRBJ2-3; D possibly corresponds to TRBD2 (6 bases). V shed 4 bases and J shed 5 bases, with 7 bases lying between them. Germline lookup yields CDR1 GTSNPN and CDR2 SVGIG (reference sequence). The CDR3 spans 11 residues. DNA of the CDR3: TGTGCCTGGACTAGCGAAGATACGCAGTATTTT. As protein: CAWTSEDTQYF.

As for this clone: The final CDR3 position lacks the conserved phenylalanine or tryptophan, pointing to a likely read error. The rearrangement uses TRBV28 and TRBJ2-3; TRBD1 is a possible D gene (5 bases). CDR1 MDHEN and CDR2 SYDVKM come from the germline V gene. V lost 6 bases and J lost 6, with 16 bases in between. CDR3 length: 14 residues. CDR3 protein: CASSFSGYSDTQYC. The CDR3 coding sequence is TGTGCCAGCAGCTTCTCAGGGTATTCGGATACGCAGTATTGT.

The chain couples TRBV7-3 to TRBJ2-3, with a weak D call TRBD2 (5 bases). CDR1 is SGHTA, CDR2 FQGTGA, per germline. Trimming stripped 4 bases from V and 10 bases from J, with 18 bases between. The CDR3 consists of 14 residues. The CDR3 sequence: CASSSVVRGSAQYF. CDR3 nucleotide sequence: TGTGCCAGCAGCTCGGTCGTCCGAGGGTCGGCGCAGTATTTT.

The chain uses TRBV14 and TRBJ2-3, with D uncertain. Trimming took off 1 base at V and 2 bases at J, with 10 bases between the two ends. The CDR3 consists of 15 residues. Germline CDR1 is SGHDN and CDR2 is FVKESK. DNA of the CDR3: TGTGCCAGCAGCCAAGGAGGCAGTTACACAGATACGCAGTATTTT. It specifies CASSQGGSYTDTQYF. The full variable domain, rest sourced from reference TRBV14 and TRBJ2-3, is EAGVTQFPSHSVIEKGQTVTLRCDPISGHDNLYWYRRVMGKEIKFLLHFVKESKQDESGMPNNRFLAERTGGTYSTLKVQPAELEDSGVYFCASSQGGSYTDTQYFGPGTRLTVL.

V and J are TRBV2 and TRBJ2-1, with 11 nucleotides matching TRBD2. V lost 6 bases to trimming and J lost 0 bases; unmatched junction nucleotides: 10. The CDR3 loop spans 18 amino acids. Germline lookup yields CDR1 SNHLY and CDR2 FYNNEI. The CDR3: CASSRLAGRLYSYNEQFF. DNA of the CDR3: TGTGCCAGCAGCCGACTAGCGGGACGCTTATACTCCTACAATGAGCAGTTCTTC.

This clone turned up a few times. V usage is TRBV29-1 and J usage is TRBJ1-4; D is undetermined. CDR1 is SQVTM, CDR2 ANQGSEA, per germline. This CDR3 spans 14 amino acids. V was shortened by 4 bases and J by 7 bases, with 16 bases between the two germline ends. The CDR3 sequence is CSVALRVAGEKLFF. The CDR3 nucleotides are TGCAGCGTTGCTTTAAGGGTCGCGGGTGAAAAACTGTTTTTT.

The gene calls are TRBV21-1 and TRBJ1-3; the tabulated D call, TRBD1, remains unverified against the DNA. TRBV21-1 is shown as a pseudogene. The CDR3 totals 18 residues. The CDR3 region has the DNA TGTGCCAGCAGCAAATGGAAGCTAGGGGCGAAACAGCGACACACCATATATTTT. Its translation: CASSKWKLGAKQRHTIYF.

The chain is built from TRBV7-2 and TRBJ2-5; D is perhaps TRBD2 (6 bases). CDR3 length: 14 residues. Germline V lookup: CDR1 SGHTA, CDR2 FQGNSA. Trimming left V 5 bases short and J 4 bases short, with 14 bases between. The CDR3 bases are TGTGCCAGCAGCCAGACTAGGAGGGGAGAGACCCAGTACTTC. It specifies CASSQTRRGETQYF.

This clone was counted between two and nine times. The chain carries TRBV19 and TRBJ2-1; TRBD1 matches at 7 bases. Trimming cost V 5 bases and J 3 bases; bases outside gene matches: 7. The germline gives CDR1 LNHDA, CDR2 SQIVND (reference sequence). The CDR3 sequence is 15 residues long. CDR3 residues: CASSDPGTDYNEQFF. In DNA form, the CDR3 reads TGTGCCAGTAGTGATCCCGGGACAGACTACAATGAGCAGTTCTTC. Based on the CDR3 plus reference TRBV19 and TRBJ2-1, the full variable domain is DGGITQSPKYLFRKEGQNVTLSCEQNLNHDAMYWYRQDPGQGLRLIYYSQIVNDFQKGDIAEGYSVSREKKESFPLTVTSAQKNPTAFYLCASSDPGTDYNEQFFGPGTRLTVL.